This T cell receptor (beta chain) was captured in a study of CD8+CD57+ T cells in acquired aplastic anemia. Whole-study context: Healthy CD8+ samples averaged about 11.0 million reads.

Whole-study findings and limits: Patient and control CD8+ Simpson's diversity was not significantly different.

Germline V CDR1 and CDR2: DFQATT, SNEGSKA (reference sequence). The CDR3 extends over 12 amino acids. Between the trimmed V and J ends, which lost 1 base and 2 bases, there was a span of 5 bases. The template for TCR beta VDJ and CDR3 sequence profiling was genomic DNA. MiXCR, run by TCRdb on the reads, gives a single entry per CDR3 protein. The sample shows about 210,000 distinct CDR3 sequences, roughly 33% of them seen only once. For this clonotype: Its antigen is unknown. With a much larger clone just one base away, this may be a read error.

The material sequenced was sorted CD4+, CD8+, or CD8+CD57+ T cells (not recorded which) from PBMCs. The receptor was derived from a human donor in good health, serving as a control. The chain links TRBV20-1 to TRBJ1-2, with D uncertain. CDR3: CSARVRNYGYTF. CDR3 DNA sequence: TGCAGTGCTAGAGTGAGAAACTATGGCTACACCTTC.